In its sample, the clone carrying this T cell receptor (beta chain) was seen many times. The CDR3 totals 15 residues. Looked up from germline, CDR1 is SGHRS and CDR2 is YFSETQ. V lost 0 bases and J 0 bases, leaving 6 bases between the germline ends. The data belong to a study of human T cells and chemical hapten exposure. Stated time point: patch test 2, 6 weeks after DPC sensitization. The treatment was: therapeutic diphenylcyclopropenone sensitization with weekly scalp DPC. TCRdb ran MiXCR on the RACE reads and lists one entry per CDR3 protein. The sample contains 350,000 to 400,000 distinct CDR3 sequences, around 6% of which appear only once.

Sample: whole blood, taken in connection with sensitization to the hapten diphenylcyclopropenone (DPC). The source of this sequence is a woman aged 18-29 years with alopecia areata. Some clones in this sample may be carry-over from other donors' samples. The chain is built from TRBV5-1 and TRBJ1-4; no reliable D call. In DNA form, the CDR3 reads TGCGCCAGCAGCTTGGGAGGCGCAACTAATGAAAAACTGTTTTTT. It encodes CASSLGGATNEKLFF. Using reference TRBV5-1 and TRBJ1-4 for the parts outside the CDR3, the full variable domain is KAGVTQTPRYLIKTRGQQVTLSCSPISGHRSVSWYQQTPGQGLQFLFEYFSETQRNKGNFPGRFSGRQFSNSRSEMNVSTLELGDSALYLCASSLGGATNEKLFFGSGTQLSVL.